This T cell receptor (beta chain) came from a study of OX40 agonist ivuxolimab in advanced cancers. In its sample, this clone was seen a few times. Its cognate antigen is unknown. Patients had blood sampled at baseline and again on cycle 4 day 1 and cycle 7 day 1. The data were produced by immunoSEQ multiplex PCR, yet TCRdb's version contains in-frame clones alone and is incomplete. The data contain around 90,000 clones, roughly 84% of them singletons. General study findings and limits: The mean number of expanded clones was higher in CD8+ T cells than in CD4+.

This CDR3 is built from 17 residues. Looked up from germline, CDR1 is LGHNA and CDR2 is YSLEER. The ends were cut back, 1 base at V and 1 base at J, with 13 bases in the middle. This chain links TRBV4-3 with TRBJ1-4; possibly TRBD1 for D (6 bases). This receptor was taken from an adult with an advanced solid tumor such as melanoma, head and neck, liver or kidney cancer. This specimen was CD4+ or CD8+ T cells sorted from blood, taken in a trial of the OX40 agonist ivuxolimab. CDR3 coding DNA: TGCGCCAGCAGCCAAGGAGGGGGGGGGAGAACTAATGAAAAACTGTTTTTT. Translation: CASSQGGGGRTNEKLFF.